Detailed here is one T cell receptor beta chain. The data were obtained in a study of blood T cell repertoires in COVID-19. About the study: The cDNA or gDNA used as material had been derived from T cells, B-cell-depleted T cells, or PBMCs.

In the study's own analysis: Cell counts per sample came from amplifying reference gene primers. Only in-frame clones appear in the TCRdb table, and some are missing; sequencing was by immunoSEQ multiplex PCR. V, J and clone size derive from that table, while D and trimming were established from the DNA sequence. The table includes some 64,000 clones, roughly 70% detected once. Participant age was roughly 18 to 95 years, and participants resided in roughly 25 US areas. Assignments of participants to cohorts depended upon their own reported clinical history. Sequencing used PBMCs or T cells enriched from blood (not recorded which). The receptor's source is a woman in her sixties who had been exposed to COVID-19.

CDR3 region: CASSSRDFKAYEQYF. In DNA, the CDR3 is TGCGCCAGCAGCTCCCGGGACTTTAAAGCCTACGAGCAGTACTTC. The chain employs TRBV5-1 and TRBJ2-7, with D perhaps matching TRBD2 (6 bases). Germline loops: CDR1 SGHRS, CDR2 YFSETQ. V gave up 3 bases and J gave up 2 bases, with 15 bases separating them. The length of the CDR3 is 15 residues.